This T cell receptor (beta chain) was captured by sequencing in a study of graft-versus-host responses after intestinal transplantation. This clone has more than one count but fewer than ten. Its antigen is unidentified. TCRdb keeps only in-frame clones here, not all; method: immunoSEQ multiplex PCR. This table holds around 97,000 clones, approximately 90% found once. General study results and limits: Individuals carrying graft-donor T cell macrochimerism showed high graft-versus-host to host-versus-graft clonal ratios in allografts.

Germline V lookup: CDR1 MNHEY, CDR2 SVGAGI. This CDR3 region has 13 residues. V was pared by 1 base and J by 5 bases, with 9 bases between. Sequences were derived from unstimulated CD8+ T cells sorted from spleen or lymph node cells, sampled before intestinal transplant. This clonotype was sampled from a human donor who received an intestinal transplant. The V gene is TRBV6-5, the J gene TRBJ2-7; TRBD1 is a possible D gene (5 bases). The CDR3 DNA is TGTGCCAGCAGTTACTTTGGGGCGGACGAGCAGTACTTC. Protein product: CASSYFGADEQYF.